The rows below give T cell receptor beta chains drawn from one sample of a study of cytomegalovirus exposure and HLA in healthy donors. Sequenced by immunoSEQ multiplex PCR; TCRdb stores in-frame clones only, minus some. The sample lists over 130,000 clones; around 85% were seen once. The material sequenced was PBMCs. These receptors were collected from a female donor in good health and CMV-seronegative. Each CDR3 is given with its conserved first and last residue. A D gene is named only where the DNA matches it firmly. Only some rows state a clone size, as once, few, many or a class for expanded clones.

D gene	J gene	clone size	V gene	CDR3 DNA	CDR3 protein
TRBD2	TRBJ2-3	NA	TRBV14	TGTGCCAGCAGCCAAGTTGCGGGAGTGTCAGATACGCAGTATTTT	CASSQVAGVSDTQYF
TRBD1	TRBJ1-5	few	TRBV6-5	TGTGCCAGCAGTGGGGACAGATTTGAGCCCCAGCATTTT	CASSGDRFEPQHF
TRBD2	TRBJ2-7	NA	TRBV27	TGTGCCAGCAGTTCCGGACTAGCCTCGGGGGAGCAGTACTTC	CASSSGLASGEQYF
TRBD2	TRBJ2-7	NA	TRBV27	TGTGCCAGCAGTTTATGGACTAGCGGGAACTACGAGCAGTACTTC	CASSLWTSGNYEQYF
TRBD2	TRBJ2-3	NA	TRBV27	TGTGCAAGCGGGAGGGCCGTCGCAGATACGCAGTATTTT	CASGRAVADTQYF
TRBD1	TRBJ2-7	few	TRBV6-5	TGTGCCAGCAGTTACCTCGGACAGGCTCGTGAGCAGTACTTC	CASSYLGQAREQYF
TRBD1	TRBJ2-7	NA	TRBV19	TGTGCCAGTAGTGAGGACAGGACCGCCTACGAGCAGTACTTC	CASSEDRTAYEQYF
TRBD1	TRBJ2-7	NA	TRBV2	TGTGCCAGCAGTGGACGGGTTGACAGGGGGTTCTCCTACGAGCAGTACTTC	CASSGRVDRGFSYEQYF
TRBD1	TRBJ1-2	once	TRBV5-1	TGCGCCAGCAGCCCTGAACAGGGGACGAATGGCTACACCTTC	CASSPEQGTNGYTF
TRBD2	TRBJ2-4	NA	TRBV4-1	TGCGCCAGCAGCCAAGGGGAGACGGGAGGGCCGGTGAACATTCAGTACTTC	CASSQGETGGPVNIQYF
TRBD1	TRBJ1-2	NA	TRBV4-2	TGTGCCAGCAGCCAAGATGGACAGGGGGAGAACTATGGCTACACCTTC	CASSQDGQGENYGYTF
NA	TRBJ2-5	NA	TRBV30	TGTGCCTGGGCCTTGAAGCAGGGTACAGAGACCCAGTACTTC	CAWALKQGTETQYF
NA	TRBJ2-7	few	TRBV5-1	TGCGCCAGCAGCGCCCCCGGGGGATCCTACGAGCAGTACTTC	CASSAPGGSYEQYF
TRBD1	TRBJ1-1	NA	TRBV15	TGTGCCACCAGCAGACGGGACAGATATAACACTGAAGCTTTCTTT	CATSRRDRYNTEAFF
NA	TRBJ2-7	NA	TRBV4-1	TGCGCCAGCAGCCTCTTCCGGGACACCTCCTACGAGCAGTACTTC	CASSLFRDTSYEQYF
TRBD2	TRBJ2-7	NA	TRBV6-5	TGTGGGACCGGGCGGGGGAGCTCCTACGAGCAGTACTTC	CGTGRGSSYEQYF
TRBD1	TRBJ1-2	NA	TRBV19	TGTGCCAGTAGGGACAGGGGGCAGAAGGGCTACACCTTC	CASRDRGQKGYTF
TRBD1	TRBJ2-5	few	TRBV7-9	TGTGCCAGCAGCTTAGGGGACAGGATTCAAGAGACCCAGTACTTC	CASSLGDRIQETQYF
TRBD2	TRBJ2-7	NA	TRBV13	TGTGCCAGCAGCTACCTCGCGGGAGAGTCGAAAGGGTCCTACGAGCAGTACTTC	CASSYLAGESKGSYEQYF
NA	TRBJ1-4	NA	TRBV29-1	TGCAGCGTTACACAGGGATCGAATGAAAAACTGTTTTTT	CSVTQGSNEKLFF
NA	TRBJ2-2	NA	TRBV6-5	TGTGCCAGCAGTCCTAGACAGCACACCGGGGAGCTGTTTTTT	CASSPRQHTGELFF
TRBD1	TRBJ2-1	NA	TRBV14	TGTGCCAGCAGCGACAGGGCGACAGGGGCGAAAAATGAGCAGTTCTTC	CASSDRATGAKNEQFF
NA	TRBJ1-1	NA	TRBV18	TGTGCCAGCTCACCGGCAGGCTTGAACACTGAAGCTTTCTTT	CASSPAGLNTEAFF
TRBD1	TRBJ1-1	NA	TRBV2	TGTGCCAGCAGTGAAACAGGGGGAGGCACTGAAGCTTTCTTT	CASSETGGGTEAFF
TRBD1	TRBJ1-5	NA	TRBV29-1	TGCAGCGTCACCACGGAGGGGGCTCAGCCCCAGCATTTT	CSVTTEGAQPQHF
TRBD2	TRBJ2-3	NA	TRBV10-2	TGCGCCAGCAGTGAGGGTGGGACTAGCGGATCAGATACGCAGTATTTT	CASSEGGTSGSDTQYF
TRBD1	TRBJ2-7	NA	TRBV5-1	TGCGCCAGCAGCTTGGGACAGGGAGAACTCGAGCAGTACTTC	CASSLGQGELEQYF
TRBD1	TRBJ1-4	NA	TRBV15	TGTGCCACCAGCAGATGGACAGGAACTAATGAAAAACTGTTTTTT	CATSRWTGTNEKLFF
TRBD1	TRBJ2-5	NA	TRBV7-7	TGTGCCAGCAGCTCGGGACAGGGGGCTTGGGAGACCCAGTACTTC	CASSSGQGAWETQYF
NA	TRBJ2-2	NA	TRBV10-2	TGCGCCAGCAGTGAGTACAGTACGAACACCGGGGAGCTGTTTTTT	CASSEYSTNTGELFF
NA	TRBJ1-2	NA	TRBV10-3	TGTGCCATCAGTGAAGCGACAGCATCCTATGGCTACACCTTC	CAISEATASYGYTF
TRBD1	TRBJ2-5	NA	TRBV27	TGTGCCAGCAGAACCGACAGGGGGCACGAGACCCAGTACTTC	CASRTDRGHETQYF
TRBD1	TRBJ1-2	NA	TRBV27	TGTGCCAGCAGCCCCCCCCGGACAGGACTCGTAGACTATGGCTACACCTTC	CASSPPRTGLVDYGYTF
TRBD1	TRBJ2-7	NA	TRBV6-6	TGTGCCAGCAGTTGGCAGGACAGGACCTACGAGCAGTACTTC	CASSWQDRTYEQYF
TRBD1	TRBJ2-5	NA	TRBV5-1	TGCGCCAGCAGCCTGGTTGGGACAGGGGGAGAGACCCAGTACTTC	CASSLVGTGGETQYF
TRBD2	TRBJ2-3	NA	TRBV5-1	TGCGCCAGCACTCCCCTAGCGGGAGGATCAGATACGCAGTATTTT	CASTPLAGGSDTQYF
NA	TRBJ1-1	NA	TRBV9	TGTGCCAGCAGCGCGGGTATAAACACTGAAGCTTTCTTT	CASSAGINTEAFF
TRBD2	TRBJ2-3	NA	TRBV4-1	TGCGCCAGCAGCCCCGGGACTAGCGGCACAGATACGCAGTATTTT	CASSPGTSGTDTQYF
NA	TRBJ2-7	NA	TRBV6-5	TGTCTCACTTCCCCGGGACAAAGCTACGAGCAGTACTTC	CLTSPGQSYEQYF
NA	TRBJ2-6	NA	TRBV15	TGTGCCACCAGCAAACAGGGAACTGGGGCCAACGTCCTGACTTTC	CATSKQGTGANVLTF
NA	TRBJ2-3	NA	TRBV4-1	TGCGCCAGCAGCCGCGACACGGGACTCACGGGTACGCAGTATTTT	CASSRDTGLTGTQYF
NA	TRBJ2-5	NA	TRBV6-5	TGTGCCAGCAGCATGCTAGTCCAGGAGACCCAGTACTTC	CASSMLVQETQYF
NA	TRBJ2-7	NA	TRBV7-7	TGTGCCAGCAGCTTAGGGGGGCTTTACGAGCAGTACTTC	CASSLGGLYEQYF
TRBD1	TRBJ2-1	NA	TRBV23-1	TGCGCCAGCAGTCAATCGAAAGAATGCCCAGGGGGAAATGAGCAGTTCTTC	CASSQSKECPGGNEQFF
NA	TRBJ1-5	NA	TRBV6-1	TGTGCCAGCAGGGATGGACGAAGAGGGAATCAGCCCCAGCATTTT	CASRDGRRGNQPQHF
NA	TRBJ2-7	NA	TRBV7-6	TGTGCCAGCAGCTTAAAAGGGGCAGGGTCCGAGCAGTACTTC	CASSLKGAGSEQYF
TRBD1	TRBJ1-5	NA	TRBV2	TGTGCCAGCAGTGGGGACAGCTTCAATCAGCCCCAGCATTTT	CASSGDSFNQPQHF
NA	TRBJ2-7	NA	TRBV7-9	TGTGCCAGCAGCCCTTCCGGGACAAACTACGAGCAGTACTTC	CASSPSGTNYEQYF
TRBD1	TRBJ2-2	NA	TRBV19	TGTGCCAGTAGTACGAGGACAGGGGTTAACACCGGGGAGCTGTTTTTT	CASSTRTGVNTGELFF
TRBD2	TRBJ2-3	NA	TRBV28	TGTGCCAGCAGTTTACCTATAGCGGGTCGCACAGATACGCAGTATTTT	CASSLPIAGRTDTQYF
NA	TRBJ2-7	NA	TRBV6-5	TGTGCCAGCAGTTACCGAGACTCCTACGAGCAGTACTTC	CASSYRDSYEQYF
NA	TRBJ1-1	NA	TRBV2	TGTGCCAGCAAGTACCCTTCGGAGGGTGAAGCTTTCTTT	CASKYPSEGEAFF
NA	TRBJ1-1	few	TRBV4-1	TGCGCCAGCAGCCTTGAAGAGGTGAACACTGAAGCTTTCTTT	CASSLEEVNTEAFF
TRBD2	TRBJ2-2	NA	TRBV2	TGTGCCAGCAGCGAAACGGGGACTAGGACCGGGGAGCTGTTTTTT	CASSETGTRTGELFF
NA	TRBJ1-1	NA	TRBV4-2	TGTGCCAGCAGCCAAGATATCTCAGGGGATCAGGCTTTCTTT	CASSQDISGDQAFF
NA	TRBJ1-3	NA	TRBV19	TGTGCCAGTAGTATAGGTACAGACTCTGGAAACACCATATATTTT	CASSIGTDSGNTIYF
TRBD2	TRBJ2-7	NA	TRBV15	TGTGCCACCAGCAGAGAATCTAGCGGGAGGTTTTACGAGCAGTACTTC	CATSRESSGRFYEQYF
NA	TRBJ2-6	few	TRBV7-6	TGTGCCAGCAGCCAGGCTGGGGCCAACGTCCTGACTTTC	CASSQAGANVLTF
NA	TRBJ2-7	NA	TRBV5-4	TGTGCCAGCAGCTTGCCTAGCGCGTCGTTGTACGAGCAGTACTTC	CASSLPSASLYEQYF